These 24 T cell receptor beta chains came from one sample sequenced in a study of cytomegalovirus exposure and HLA in healthy donors. The PCR contained 60 Vbeta and 13 Jbeta primers. Clones were sequenced by immunoSEQ multiplex PCR, and TCRdb holds only the in-frame ones, with some missing. The data hold about 63,000 clones, with approximately 71% observed a single time. The sequencing sample was made of PBMCs. The receptors stem from a man in his fifties in good health and CMV-seropositive.

This clone was counted between two and nine times. The chain joins TRBV14 to TRBJ1-4; D perhaps matches TRBD1 (6 bases). Germline CDR1 SGHDN, CDR2 FVKESK. V shed 4 bases and J shed 7 bases, with 10 bases lying between them. This CDR3 is 13 amino acids long. The CDR3 DNA reads TGTGCCAGCAGCCCCGGGGGGCTTGAAAAACTGTTTTTT. It is translated as CASSPGGLEKLFF.

This clone came up a few times. The chain employs TRBV5-1 and TRBJ2-2; possibly TRBD2 for D (6 bases). CDR3 size: 14 residues. Germline V gives CDR1 SGHRS, CDR2 YFSETQ. V shed 4 bases and J shed 1 base, with 8 bases lying between them. CDR3 nucleotide sequence: TGCGCCAGCAGCGAGGGACTGAACACCGGGGAGCTGTTTTTT. Its translation is CASSEGLNTGELFF.

For this clone: At one boundary the junction diverges from the germline segment, which might be a read error. The chain is built from TRBV30 and TRBJ1-1; maybe TRBD1 (6 bases). Germline V gene data show CDR1 as GTSNPN and CDR2 as SVGIG (reference sequence). The CDR3 is made up of 14 amino acids. CDR3 nucleotides: TGTGCCTGGAGTGCTACCGAGGGGGGGACTGGAGCTTTCTTT. Translation: CAWSATEGGTGAFF.

On this clone: Lacking the conserved final phenylalanine or tryptophan, this CDR3 likely reflects a read error. No DNA is shown, since the ends of the CDR3 on it are uncertain; the CDR3 is the one TCRdb lists. The chain employs TRBV7-9 and TRBJ1-4; no DNA check was done on the table's D call, TRBD1. Germline values: CDR1 SEHNR, CDR2 FQNEAQ (reference sequence). Both ends counted, the CDR3 spans 12 residues. The CDR3 protein is CASSPPAGPVYL.

The rearrangement joins TRBV7-3 to TRBJ2-1; D is unclear. V gave up 5 bases and J gave up 5 bases, with 10 bases separating them. The CDR3 has 13 amino acids. Looked up from germline, CDR1 is SGHTA and CDR2 is FQGTGA. CDR3 loop: CASSNSPNNEQFF. The CDR3 DNA reads TGTGCCAGCAGCAACTCCCCGAACAATGAGCAGTTCTTC.

The genes are TRBV5-6 and TRBJ2-1; D unclear. The germline V gene has CDR1 SGHDT and CDR2 YYEEEE. This CDR3 spans 14 amino acids. Trimming left V 3 bases short and J 0 bases short, with 7 bases between. Here the CDR3 reads CASSWRSSYNEQFF. As DNA, the CDR3 is TGTGCCAGCAGCTGGCGGAGCTCCTACAATGAGCAGTTCTTC.

The genes are TRBV19 and TRBJ2-5, with D perhaps matching TRBD1 (6 bases). Germline V gives CDR1 LNHDA, CDR2 SQIVND (reference sequence). This CDR3 has 16 residues. With 6 bases removed from V and 4 bases from J, the gap between germline ends came to 21 bases. Here the CDR3 reads CASRPQATGGRETQYF. The CDR3 DNA reads as TGTGCCAGTAGGCCCCAAGCGACAGGCGGCAGAGAGACCCAGTACTTC.

As concerns this clone: A junction boundary mismatches the germline segment, possibly from a read error. Different DNA sequences within this sample yield the same CDR3. The genes are TRBV9 and TRBJ1-1, with a weak D call TRBD1 (5 bases). Germline CDR1 is SGDLS and CDR2 is YYNGEE. The CDR3 is 12 amino acids. CDR3 DNA sequence: TGTGCCAGCAGCAAGGCGGGGACTGAAGCTTTTTTT. It translates to CASSKAGTEAFF.

This rearrangement joins TRBV27 to TRBJ2-7; 9 nucleotides agree with TRBD1. This CDR3 comprises 17 residues. Germline values: CDR1 MNHEY, CDR2 SMNVEV (reference sequence). J gave up 2 bases and V 0 bases, and 8 bases lay outside the gene matches. For the CDR3, the DNA is TGTGCCAGCAGTTTATCAGTTGGGGACAGGGATCCCTACGAGCAGTACTTC. Its protein product is CASSLSVGDRDPYEQYF.

The rearrangement links TRBV6-4 to TRBJ2-6; tentative D call: TRBD2 (6 bases). Germline CDR1 is MRHNA and CDR2 is SNTAGT. Trimming took 3 bases from V and 0 from J, leaving 12 bases between them. The CDR3 has 17 residues. CDR3 protein: CASSERGRGSGANVLTF. DNA for the CDR3: TGTGCCAGCAGTGAGCGGGGAAGGGGCTCTGGGGCCAACGTCCTGACTTTC.

This chain links TRBV7-6 with TRBJ1-6; TRBD1 might be the D (6 bases). This CDR3 is 18 amino acids long. The V end lost 4 bases, the J end lost 9 bases, and 25 bases lay between the germline ends. Germline V gene data show CDR1 as SGHVS and CDR2 as FNYEAQ. CDR3: CASSSDRAGPPRGSPLHF. The CDR3 DNA follows: TGTGCCAGCAGCTCTGACCGGGCGGGTCCCCCCAGGGGTTCACCCCTCCACTTT. The full variable domain, in which reference TRBV7-6 and TRBJ1-6 provide the parts outside the CDR3, is GAGVSQSPRYKVTKRGQDVALRCDPISGHVSLYWYRQALGQGPEFLTYFNYEAQQDKSGLPNDRFSAERPEGSISTLTIQRTEQRDSAMYRCASSSDRAGPPRGSPLHFGNGTRLTVT.

The chain combines TRBV7-2 with TRBJ2-1; possible D gene TRBD1, 5 bases. V gave up 7 bases and J gave up 12 bases, with 25 bases separating them. From germline, CDR1 is SGHTA and CDR2 FQGNSA. The CDR3 consists of 15 residues. DNA of the CDR3: TGTGCCAGCACCCTACCGGGCGGAGCCCTAAGGGGGCAGTTCTTC. Protein: CASTLPGGALRGQFF.

The chain recombines TRBV6-6 with TRBJ2-6; 9 bases align to TRBD1. Trimming cost V 7 bases and J 0 bases; bases outside gene matches: 4. CDR3 length: 16 residues. CDR1 and CDR2 from the germline V gene are MNHNY and SVGAGI (reference sequence). This CDR3 is CASTHRGRSGANVLTF. The CDR3, as DNA: TGTGCCAGCACCCACAGGGGGCGCTCTGGGGCCAACGTCCTGACTTTC.

CDR3 sequence reads: CASSLTALGRGQETQYF. CDR3 DNA: TGTGCCAGCAGCTTAACAGCGCTAGGCAGGGGTCAGGAGACCCAGTACTTC. The rearrangement uses TRBV7-2 and TRBJ2-5; D is possibly TRBD1 (6 bases). This CDR3 comprises 17 residues. Germline V lookup: CDR1 SGHTA, CDR2 FQGNSA. V lost 2 bases to trimming and J lost 5 bases, with 21 bases between them.

The chain has TRBV6-1 and TRBJ2-7; D is ambiguous. Per the germline V gene, CDR1 is MNHNS and CDR2 is SASEGT. Between the trimmed V and J ends, which lost 9 bases and 5 bases, there was a span of 11 bases. The CDR3 contains 11 residues. CDR3 sequence: CASQISNEQYF. DNA for the CDR3: TGTGCCAGTCAGATCTCAAACGAGCAGTACTTC.

The V gene is TRBV6-4, the J gene TRBJ1-2; 12 bases are a match to TRBD1. CDR1 and CDR2 (germline): MRHNA, SNTAGT. The CDR3 is 17 residues long. V gave up 4 bases and J gave up 7 bases; unmatched junction bases: 13. The CDR3 region is CASSARATGQGAVGYTF. The CDR3 nucleotides read TGTGCCAGCAGTGCCCGGGCAACGGGACAGGGGGCAGTTGGCTACACCTTC.

The chain uses TRBV6-1 and TRBJ1-2; TRBD1 agrees at 8 bases. J was trimmed by 4 bases and V by 7 bases; bases with no gene match: 8. This CDR3 contains 14 residues. The germline gives CDR1 MNHNS, CDR2 SASEGT. CDR3 region: CASTIRDRIYGYTF. Here the CDR3 DNA reads TGTGCCAGCACCATCCGGGACAGGATCTATGGCTACACCTTC.

This sequence joins TRBV7-9 and TRBJ2-3; a possible D gene is TRBD1 (6 bases). The V gene lost 8 bases and the J gene lost 1 base, with 10 bases spanning the gap. The CDR3 sequence is 13 residues long. CDR1 and CDR2 (germline): SEHNR, FQNEAQ (reference sequence). CDR3: CASETGRTDTQYF. The CDR3 DNA sequence: TGTGCCAGCGAGACAGGCCGCACAGATACGCAGTATTTT. The variable domain in full, completed from reference TRBV7-9 and TRBJ2-3, reads DTGVSQNPRHKITKRGQNVTFRCDPISEHNRLYWYRQTLGQGPEFLTYFQNEAQLEKSRLLSDRFSAERPKGSFSTLEIQRTEQGDSAMYLCASETGRTDTQYFGPGTRLTVL.

This clone was counted once. This rearrangement joins TRBV2 to TRBJ2-3; tentative D call: TRBD2 (5 bases). The V end was cut by 6 bases, the J end by 1 base, with 14 bases between. CDR3 length: 15 amino acids. Per germline, CDR1 SNHLY and CDR2 FYNNEI. The CDR3 coding sequence is TGTGCCAGCAGGGGGAGCGGTTGGGGCACAGATACGCAGTATTTT. Encoded protein: CASRGSGWGTDTQYF.

This rearrangement joins TRBV12-5 to TRBJ1-5; D is unclear. The V gene lost 6 bases and the J gene lost 5 bases, with 17 bases spanning the gap. The CDR3 runs 15 residues. Germline V CDR1 and CDR2: LGHNT, FRNRAP. CDR3 nucleotides: TGTGCTAGTGGATCTCCCACCAGGCCCCATCAGCCCCAGCATTTT. Protein: CASGSPTRPHQPQHF.

The chain recombines TRBV2 with TRBJ2-1; a weak D match, TRBD2 (5 bases). Germline CDR1 reads SNHLY; CDR2 reads FYNNEI. The CDR3 consists of 15 residues. V was cut by 2 bases and J by 2 bases, with 10 bases left in between. In DNA, the CDR3 is TGTGCCAGCAGTGAACTAGCATTCACCTACAATGAGCAGTTCTTC. This codes for CASSELAFTYNEQFF.

The chain links TRBV4-3 to TRBJ2-4; the match to TRBD1 covers 9 bases. The CDR3 contains 17 residues. Germline values: CDR1 LGHNA, CDR2 YSLEER. Trimming took 0 bases from V and 2 from J; bases not matched to a gene: 5. The CDR3 sequence: CASSQDTGGATKNIQYF. CDR3 nucleotides: TGCGCCAGCAGCCAAGATACAGGGGGCGCAACCAAAAACATTCAGTACTTC.

This chain links TRBV9 with TRBJ2-5, with unresolved D. Germline-derived CDR1 and CDR2 are SGDLS and YYNGEE. The V gene lost 5 bases and the J gene lost 5 bases, with 13 bases spanning the gap. This CDR3 region has 13 residues. The CDR3 is CASSPSYGETQYF. The CDR3 region has the DNA TGTGCCAGCAGTCCTTCCTACGGGGAGACCCAGTACTTC. The variable domain in full, completed from reference TRBV9 and TRBJ2-5, reads DSGVTQTPKHLITATGQRVTLRCSPRSGDLSVYWYQQSLDQGLQFLIQYYNGEERAKGNILERFSAQQFPDLHSELNLSSLELGDSALYFCASSPSYGETQYFGPGTRLLVL.

This chain's CDR3 is CASKGDTEAFF. The DNA of the CDR3 is TGTGCCAGCAAAGGGGACACTGAAGCTTTCTTT. The gene calls are TRBV6-1 and TRBJ1-1, with D maybe TRBD1 (5 bases). This CDR3 spans 11 amino acids. Trimming took off 7 bases at V and 3 bases at J, with 6 bases between the two ends. CDR1 is MNHNS and CDR2 is SASEGT in the germline V gene.